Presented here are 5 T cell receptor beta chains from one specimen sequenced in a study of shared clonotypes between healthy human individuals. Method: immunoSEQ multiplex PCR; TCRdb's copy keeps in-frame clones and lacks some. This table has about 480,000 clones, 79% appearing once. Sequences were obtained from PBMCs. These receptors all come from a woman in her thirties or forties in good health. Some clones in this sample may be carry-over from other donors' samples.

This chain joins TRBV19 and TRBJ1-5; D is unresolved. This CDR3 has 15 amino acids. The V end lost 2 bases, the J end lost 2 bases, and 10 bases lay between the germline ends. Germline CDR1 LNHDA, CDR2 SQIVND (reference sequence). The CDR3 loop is CASSISQFGNQPQHF. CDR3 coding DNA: TGTGCCAGTAGTATAAGTCAATTTGGCAATCAGCCCCAGCATTTT.

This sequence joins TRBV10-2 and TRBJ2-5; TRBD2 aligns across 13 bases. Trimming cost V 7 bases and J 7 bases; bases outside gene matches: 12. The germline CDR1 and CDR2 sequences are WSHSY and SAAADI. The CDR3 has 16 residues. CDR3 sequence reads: CASTLAGLAGAGTQYF. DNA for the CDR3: TGCGCCAGCACCCTTGCAGGACTAGCGGGGGCCGGGACCCAGTACTTC.

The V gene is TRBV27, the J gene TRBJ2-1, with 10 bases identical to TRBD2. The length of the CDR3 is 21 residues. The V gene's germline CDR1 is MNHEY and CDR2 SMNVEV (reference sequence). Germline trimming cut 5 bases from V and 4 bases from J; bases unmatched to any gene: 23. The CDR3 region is CASSGISGRGSPPRGYNEQFF. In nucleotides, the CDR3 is TGTGCCAGCAGTGGGATAAGCGGGAGGGGAAGCCCCCCCCGTGGTTACAATGAGCAGTTCTTC.

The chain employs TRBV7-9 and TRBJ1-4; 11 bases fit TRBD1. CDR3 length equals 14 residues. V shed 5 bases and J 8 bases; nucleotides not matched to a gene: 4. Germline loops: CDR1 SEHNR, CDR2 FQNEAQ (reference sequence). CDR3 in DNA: TGTGCCAGCAGCCTCGGGACAGGGGGAGAAAAACTGTTTTTT. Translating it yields CASSLGTGGEKLFF.

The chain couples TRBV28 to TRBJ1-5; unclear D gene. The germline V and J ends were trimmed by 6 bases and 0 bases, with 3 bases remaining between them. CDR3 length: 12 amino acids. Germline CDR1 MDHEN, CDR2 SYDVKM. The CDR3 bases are TGTGCCAGCAGGAGTAGCAATCAGCCCCAGCATTTT. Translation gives CASRSSNQPQHF.